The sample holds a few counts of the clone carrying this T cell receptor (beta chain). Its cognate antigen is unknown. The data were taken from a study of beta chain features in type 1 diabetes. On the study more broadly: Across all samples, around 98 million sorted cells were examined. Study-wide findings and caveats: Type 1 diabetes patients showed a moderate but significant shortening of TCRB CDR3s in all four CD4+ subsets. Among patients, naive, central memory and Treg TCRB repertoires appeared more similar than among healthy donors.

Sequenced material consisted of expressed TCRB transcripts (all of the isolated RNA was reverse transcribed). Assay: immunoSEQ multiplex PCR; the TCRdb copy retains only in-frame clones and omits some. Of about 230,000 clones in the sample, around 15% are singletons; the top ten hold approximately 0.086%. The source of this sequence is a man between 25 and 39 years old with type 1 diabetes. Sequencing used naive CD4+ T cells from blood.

DNA for the CDR3: TGTGCCAGCAGCATAGGGACAGGGCCAGATACGCAGTATTTT. Its translation is CASSIGTGPDTQYF. V usage is TRBV5-8 and J usage is TRBJ2-3; TRBD1 matches 9 bases. Unmatched junction bases numbered 4, after V lost 4 bases and J lost 4 bases. This CDR3 region has 14 residues. Germline V gives CDR1 SGHTS, CDR2 YDEGEE.